These 27 T cell receptor beta chains originate from one sample sequenced in a study of T cell clones after liver transplantation. The repertoire was sequenced with immunoSEQ multiplex PCR; TCRdb's copy has only in-frame clones and lacks some. The sample shows 50,000 to 60,000 clones, 60% to 80% of them seen only once. Specimen: CD4+ T cells from blood, collected at the 22-month timepoint. The receptors were gathered from a human patient who received a liver transplant. Some T cells may originate from the graft donor.

The V call is TRBV2, the J call TRBJ2-3; no clear D gene. This CDR3 comprises 15 residues. V lost 2 bases, J lost 2 bases, and 11 bases lay in between. Germline CDR1 and CDR2: SNHLY and FYNNEI. The CDR3 is CASSELGIATDTQYF. The CDR3 DNA sequence: TGTGCCAGCAGTGAACTTGGGATTGCCACAGATACGCAGTATTTT.

This clone was seen more than once but under ten times. This chain joins TRBV11-1 and TRBJ1-2, with D perhaps matching TRBD1 (6 bases). CDR1 is SGHAT and CDR2 is FQDESV in the germline V gene (reference sequence). The CDR3 has 17 residues. The V gene lost 1 base and the J gene lost 4 bases, with 19 bases spanning the gap. The DNA of the CDR3 is TGTGCCAGCAGCTTAGACGGCGTGGCAGGGGATACCTATGGCTACACCTTC. Translated, it gives CASSLDGVAGDTYGYTF. Full variable domain (remainder filled in from reference TRBV11-1 and TRBJ1-2): EAEVAQSPRYKITEKSQAVAFWCDPISGHATLYWYRQILGQGPELLVQFQDESVVDDSQLPKDRFSAERLKGVDSTLKIQPAELGDSAMYLCASSLDGVAGDTYGYTFGSGTRLTVV.

V and J are TRBV10-3 and TRBJ2-3; tentative D call: TRBD1 (5 bases). Germline-derived CDR1 and CDR2 are ENHRY and SYGVKD. The CDR3 runs to 16 residues. Trimming pared 4 bases from V and 2 bases from J, leaving 16 bases between. Here the CDR3 DNA reads TGTGCCATCAGTGCCCTTGACCAACAGGTCACAGATACGCAGTATTTT. Translation: CAISALDQQVTDTQYF.

Here the CDR3 reads CASSLTVGGNSPLHF. Written as DNA, the CDR3 is TGTGCCAGCAGCTTAACGGTGGGGGGAAATTCACCCCTCCACTTT. The chain uses TRBV7-3 and TRBJ1-6, with D possibly matching TRBD1 (5 bases). Germline V gives CDR1 SGHTA, CDR2 FQGTGA. The ends were cut back, 0 bases at V and 7 bases at J, with 10 bases in the middle. This CDR3 spans 15 amino acids.

This clone was picked up a small number of times. The rearrangement links TRBV6-6 to TRBJ1-5; no clear D. Trimming took off 6 bases at V and 6 bases at J, with 9 bases between the two ends. The CDR3 length is 12 residues. The germline gives CDR1 MNHNY, CDR2 SVGAGI (reference sequence). CDR3 bases: TGTGCCAGCAGCCAACCAAGTCAGCCCCAGCATTTT. Translating gives CASSQPSQPQHF.

The CDR3 protein is CASSEQVRSWGNEQFF. In DNA form, the CDR3 reads TGTGCCAGCAGTGAACAAGTGAGATCTTGGGGCAATGAGCAGTTCTTC. The genes are TRBV6-1 and TRBJ2-1, with unresolved D. The CDR3 consists of 16 residues. Germline CDR1 and CDR2: MNHNS and SASEGT. V gave up 2 bases and J gave up 6 bases, with 17 bases separating them.

The table lists this clone with a count of one. The chain recombines TRBV6-4 with TRBJ1-5; TRBD1 matches at 7 bases. Germline values: CDR1 MRHNA, CDR2 SNTAGT. The trim removed 6 bases at V and 5 bases at J, leaving 4 bases unmatched. CDR3 size: 13 residues. Here the CDR3 reads CASSPTGDQPQHF. The CDR3 DNA sequence: TGTGCCAGCAGCCCCACAGGGGATCAGCCCCAGCATTTT.

This clone showed up just a few times. The chain links TRBV28 to TRBJ1-1, with TRBD1 as a possible D gene (5 bases). Germline V gene data show CDR1 as MDHEN and CDR2 as SYDVKM. This CDR3 comprises 14 residues. Between the trimmed V and J ends, which lost 7 bases and 4 bases, there was a span of 16 bases. The chain's CDR3 is CASIPAGDITEAFF. In DNA form, the CDR3 reads TGTGCCAGCATCCCCGCGGGGGATATCACTGAAGCTTTCTTT.

The CDR3 coding sequence is TGCGCCAGCAGCTCGGGGCGCACAGATACGCAGTATTTT. The encoded protein is CASSSGRTDTQYF. J is TRBJ2-3 and V is TRBV5-1; either TRBD1 or TRBD2 may fit D (5 bases each). CDR3 length: 13 residues. Per germline, CDR1 SGHRS and CDR2 YFSETQ. V dropped 3 bases and J dropped 1 base, with 6 bases sitting between them.

The chain uses TRBV9 and TRBJ2-4; possibly TRBD1 for D (6 bases). Looked up from germline, CDR1 is SGDLS and CDR2 is YYNGEE. This CDR3 is 12 amino acids long. Trimming shortened V by 7 bases and J by 1 base, and 6 bases separated the two germline ends. The CDR3 DNA reads TGTGCCAGCCAGGGGGCCAAAAACATTCAGTACTTC. As protein: CASQGAKNIQYF.

The gene calls are TRBV4-1 and TRBJ2-1; TRBD2 matches at 11 bases. CDR3 length: 17 amino acids. The germline gives CDR1 MGHRA, CDR2 YSYEKL. After removal of 3 bases from V and 7 bases from J, the junction contained 11 bases not matched to a gene. CDR3 loop: CASSQPPGTSGQNEQFF. CDR3 DNA sequence: TGCGCCAGCAGCCAGCCCCCCGGGACTAGCGGTCAAAATGAGCAGTTCTTC.

The genes are TRBV25-1 and TRBJ1-5; 7 bases fit TRBD1. J gave up 2 bases and V 3 bases, and 1 base lay outside the gene matches. CDR1 is MGHDK, CDR2 SYGVNS, per germline. CDR3 size: 14 residues. The CDR3 is CASSDQGGNQPQHF. For the CDR3, the DNA is TGTGCCAGCAGTGATCAGGGGGGCAATCAGCCCCAGCATTTT.

The CDR3, as DNA: TGTGCCAGCTCACCAGGGGCTAACCCGGTCTATGGCTACACCTTC. Protein product: CASSPGANPVYGYTF. The J gene is TRBJ1-2, the V gene TRBV18; weak D call: TRBD1 (5 bases). The CDR3 runs 15 residues. Trimming took 2 bases from V and 4 from J, leaving 14 bases between them. In germline, CDR1 is KGHSH, CDR2 LQKENI.

This clone came up many times. V gene TRBV12-5 combines with J gene TRBJ2-2; tentatively, D is TRBD1 (5 bases). Trimming shortened V by 2 bases and J by 7 bases, and 11 bases separated the two germline ends. The CDR3 length is 14 residues. CDR1 is LGHNT and CDR2 is FRNRAP in the germline V gene. The CDR3 spells CASGLQGQGGELFF. DNA for the CDR3: TGTGCTAGTGGTTTGCAGGGTCAGGGCGGGGAGCTGTTTTTT.

The chain has TRBV10-3 and TRBJ1-2; the D is unclear. The CDR3 has 15 residues. V gave up 0 bases and J gave up 6 bases, with 14 bases separating them. The germline CDR1 and CDR2 sequences are ENHRY and SYGVKD. The CDR3 DNA reads TGTGCCATCAGTGAGTCCGGGCACAGCAGGAATGGCTACACCTTC. This codes for CAISESGHSRNGYTF.

The rearrangement links TRBV6-1 to TRBJ2-1; D unclear. Germline V CDR1 and CDR2: MNHNS, SASEGT. Between the trimmed V and J ends, which lost 5 bases and 7 bases, there was a span of 3 bases. This CDR3 has 10 residues. The CDR3 DNA reads TGTGCCAGCAGTAGGAATGAGCAGTTCTTC. Its protein is CASSRNEQFF.

The chain is built from TRBV19 and TRBJ2-3, with 14 positions matching TRBD2. The CDR3 contains 18 residues. Per germline, CDR1 LNHDA and CDR2 SQIVND (reference sequence). Trimming removed 6 bases from V and 2 bases from J; junction bases left unmatched: 10. Here the CDR3 DNA reads TGTGCCAGTAGGGGACTAGCGGGGGCCGCCGCGCCCACAGATACGCAGTATTTT. Amino acid sequence: CASRGLAGAAAPTDTQYF. Using reference TRBV19 and TRBJ2-3 for the parts outside the CDR3, the full variable domain is DGGITQSPKYLFRKEGQNVTLSCEQNLNHDAMYWYRQDPGQGLRLIYYSQIVNDFQKGDIAEGYSVSREKKESFPLTVTSAQKNPTAFYLCASRGLAGAAAPTDTQYFGPGTRLTVL.

The chain carries TRBV6-1 and TRBJ2-7; unclear D gene. The CDR3 is made up of 13 amino acids. From germline, CDR1 is MNHNS and CDR2 SASEGT. The V gene lost 10 bases and the J gene lost 3 bases, with 16 bases spanning the gap. The CDR3 region is CAITPPIVYEQYF. In DNA form, the CDR3 reads TGTGCCATCACGCCGCCAATCGTCTACGAGCAGTACTTC.

This clone has only one observation. V gene TRBV6-1 combines with J gene TRBJ2-1; 9 bases agree with TRBD2. This CDR3 has 14 residues. Germline-derived CDR1 and CDR2 are MNHNS and SASEGT. V was clipped by 8 bases and J by 4 bases; unmatched bases: 6. CDR3 nucleotide sequence: TGTGCCAGCTCCGCTAGCGGGGTTTACAATGAGCAGTTCTTC. Its protein is CASSASGVYNEQFF.

The V call is TRBV5-1, the J call TRBJ1-1; D uncertain. Between the trimmed V and J ends, which lost 0 bases and 1 base, there was a span of 7 bases. The CDR3 loop spans 14 amino acids. Germline V lookup: CDR1 SGHRS, CDR2 YFSETQ. Written as DNA, the CDR3 is TGCGCCAGCAGCTTGGACGGAACGAACACTGAAGCTTTCTTT. Translated: CASSLDGTNTEAFF.

The chain couples TRBV5-4 to TRBJ2-2; the D gene is possibly TRBD1 (5 bases). CDR3 length: 14 amino acids. Trimming took off 1 base at V and 8 bases at J, with 12 bases between the two ends. Germline V gives CDR1 SGHNT, CDR2 YYREEE (reference sequence). CDR3 DNA: TGTGCCAGCAGCTTGAGGGGCGGCAGGGGGGAGCTGTTTTTT. It codes for CASSLRGGRGELFF.

The table lists this clone with a count of one. This chain connects TRBV19 to TRBJ2-7; TRBD1 agrees at 9 bases. Germline V CDR1 and CDR2: LNHDA, SQIVND (reference sequence). V was pared by 6 bases and J by 4 bases, with 7 bases of the junction left unmatched. This CDR3 has 14 amino acids. The DNA of the CDR3 is TGTGCCAGTAGATCTCGGGACAGGGATTACGAGCAGTACTTC. Encoded protein: CASRSRDRDYEQYF.

This chain joins TRBV9 and TRBJ2-3; weak D call: TRBD2 (5 bases). V lost 3 bases to trimming and J lost 0 bases, with 8 bases between them. Looked up from germline, CDR1 is SGDLS and CDR2 is YYNGEE. The CDR3 contains 14 residues. Here the CDR3 reads CASSARTSTDTQYF. The CDR3 bases are TGTGCCAGCAGCGCCCGGACTAGCACAGATACGCAGTATTTT.

The chain recombines TRBV11-2 with TRBJ2-7, with 9 nucleotides matching TRBD1. The CDR3 is 15 residues long. Germline V gene sequence: CDR1 SGHAT, CDR2 FQNNGV. The V gene end was trimmed by 5 bases and the J gene end by 2 bases; junction bases not matched to a gene: 7. The CDR3 sequence is CASSQTQGAPYEQYF. The CDR3 region has the DNA TGTGCCAGCAGCCAAACACAGGGGGCACCCTACGAGCAGTACTTC.

This chain uses TRBV5-6 with TRBJ1-2; 7 nucleotides agree with TRBD1. The J segment lost 2 bases and the V segment lost 1 base, leaving 5 bases of the junction unmatched. Germline CDR1 reads SGHDT; CDR2 reads YYEEEE. CDR3 length equals 15 residues. The CDR3 sequence is CASSLIQGGNYGYTF. CDR3 nucleotides: TGTGCCAGCAGCTTGATCCAGGGGGGGAACTATGGCTACACCTTC.

This clone was detected a few times. V is TRBV14 and J is TRBJ2-1; possibly TRBD2 for D (5 bases). The CDR3 runs to 13 residues. V lost 0 bases to trimming and J lost 16 bases, with 16 bases between them. Germline loops: CDR1 SGHDN, CDR2 FVKESK. The CDR3 nucleotides read TGTGCCAGCAGCCAAGATCGCGGACTTTCTAGATTCTTC. Its translation is CASSQDRGLSRFF. Drawing the rest from reference TRBV14 and TRBJ2-1, the complete variable domain is EAGVTQFPSHSVIEKGQTVTLRCDPISGHDNLYWYRRVMGKEIKFLLHFVKESKQDESGMPNNRFLAERTGGTYSTLKVQPAELEDSGVYFCASSQDRGLSRFFGPGTRLTVL.

The chain recombines TRBV19 with TRBJ2-3, with 7 bases fitting TRBD1. V shed 4 bases and J 6 bases; nucleotides not matched to a gene: 7. CDR3 length: 14 residues. CDR1 LNHDA and CDR2 SQIVND come from the germline V gene (reference sequence). CDR3 protein: CASSTDRFLDTQYF. The CDR3 bases are TGTGCCAGTAGTACGGACAGGTTTCTTGATACGCAGTATTTT.